Listed below are T cell receptor beta chains from one sample, sequenced in a study of cytomegalovirus exposure and HLA in healthy donors. TCRdb's copy holds only in-frame clones and misses some; the assay was immunoSEQ multiplex PCR. Seen here are roughly 170,000 clones, 84% observed once, and the top ten hold roughly 5%. The sample consisted of PBMCs. The receptors were gathered from a man younger than 35 in good health and CMV-seronegative. Each CDR3 is given with its conserved first and last residue. A D gene is named only where the DNA matches it firmly.

d_call	v_call	j_call	cdr3_aa
TRBD1	TRBV6-5	TRBJ1-6	CASSYSGTGLALHF
-	TRBV14	TRBJ1-2	CASSQDLQSNYGYTF
-	TRBV10-3	TRBJ2-7	CAISESVRGRSYEQYF
TRBD2	TRBV9	TRBJ2-1	CASSEEELAGGREQFF
-	TRBV6-1	TRBJ2-7	CASSEYVGYEQYF
-	TRBV27	TRBJ2-1	CASSFSSGNSYNEQFF
TRBD2	TRBV6-1	TRBJ2-3	CASSGTSGGITSTDTQYF
TRBD1	TRBV19	TRBJ2-2	CASSRTGSGELFF
TRBD2	TRBV7-3	TRBJ2-7	CASSFSAGSSEQYF
-	TRBV25-1	TRBJ2-2	CASSEREGSGELFF
-	TRBV7-6	TRBJ2-5	CASTILTGPETQYF
-	TRBV6-6	TRBJ2-1	CASTTGGGYNEQFF
-	TRBV7-9	TRBJ1-1	CASSLEQVEVFF
-	TRBV5-1	TRBJ2-2	CASSEGQPANTGELFF
-	TRBV19	TRBJ1-1	CASSTGTLNTEAFF
-	TRBV6-5	TRBJ2-2	CASRPGGTGELFF
-	TRBV2	TRBJ1-1	CASSDHIDLGNTEAFF
-	TRBV7-9	TRBJ1-1	CASTSLSPNTEAFF
TRBD1	TRBV6-1	TRBJ2-7	CASTQVGTGWYEQYF
-	TRBV7-9	TRBJ2-3	CASLVLGTSTDTQYF
-	TRBV7-8	TRBJ1-3	CASSPTTGTLSGNTIYF
TRBD2	TRBV7-9	TRBJ2-2	CASSRGLAGGGNTGELFF
-	TRBV5-4	TRBJ2-5	CASRDRGGETQYF
TRBD2	TRBV19	TRBJ2-1	CASSITSGRAAYNEQFF
-	TRBV10-3	TRBJ2-7	CAISHQGRGAYEQYF
-	TRBV10-3	TRBJ1-1	CAISVGQNTEAFF
-	TRBV18	TRBJ1-2	CASSPSTENYGYTF
TRBD2	TRBV4-3	TRBJ2-1	CASSQDLAGGPWEQFF
TRBD1	TRBV7-3	TRBJ2-1	CASSLILGQGEQFF
-	TRBV14	TRBJ2-1	CASSQGGGRLIFF
TRBD2	TRBV28	TRBJ2-1	CASSTRTSGYNEQFF
-	TRBV2	TRBJ2-7	CASRWGGAVWDEQYF
TRBD2	TRBV7-9	TRBJ2-5	CASSLEETSESYF
-	TRBV25-1	TRBJ2-1	CASLGPSYNEQFF
TRBD2	TRBV18	TRBJ2-1	CASSPRSSGVLNEQFF
-	TRBV29-1	TRBJ2-3	CSVVAADTQYF
TRBD2	TRBV23-1	TRBJ2-3	CASSKPGTSGSTDTQYF
TRBD2	TRBV27	TRBJ2-7	CASSFSSGGLYEQYF
-	TRBV5-1	TRBJ1-1	CASSLAPGNTEAFF
-	TRBV30	TRBJ2-1	CAWTLRDLGTFF